Reported below is one T cell receptor (beta chain). This entry is derived from a study of blood T cell repertoires in COVID-19. Across the study: Sites in the United States, Italy and Spain provided acute and convalescent COVID-19 samples. Sources were T cells, B-cell-depleted T cells, or PBMCs; the material itself was cDNA or gDNA.

In the source study's methods: Amplification with reference gene primers provided the estimates of nucleated cell counts. The assay was immunoSEQ multiplex PCR, and TCRdb's table has in-frame clones only and misses some. The D gene and trimming were derived from the DNA, and the V and J assignments and clone size from that table. Among 45,000 to 70,000 clones, approximately 90% were seen once, and the ten largest hold approximately 15%. The TCR sequence derives from a woman aged 55-70 years with active COVID-19. The sample taken for sequencing was peripheral blood.

As DNA, the CDR3 is TGTGCCAGCAGCCAAGTGTCCTTTGGCCGTTCCTACGAGCAGTACTTC. It codes for CASSQVSFGRSYEQYF. The V call is TRBV4-2, the J call TRBJ2-7; D is ambiguous. There are 16 residues in the CDR3. Trimming cost V 1 base and J 1 base, with 14 bases left between them. Per germline, CDR1 LGHNA and CDR2 YNFKEQ.